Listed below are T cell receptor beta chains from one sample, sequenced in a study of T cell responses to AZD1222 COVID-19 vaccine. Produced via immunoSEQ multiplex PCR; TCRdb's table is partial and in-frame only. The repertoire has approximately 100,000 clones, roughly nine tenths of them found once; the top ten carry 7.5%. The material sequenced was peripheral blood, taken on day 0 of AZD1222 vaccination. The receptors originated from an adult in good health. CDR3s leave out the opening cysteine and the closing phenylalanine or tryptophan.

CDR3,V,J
ASSSRGSGKGAYNEQF,TRBV11-2,TRBJ2-1
ASSLGTGIYDKQY,TRBV3-1/TRBV3-2,TRBJ2-7
ASSSTGSTEAF,TRBV7-3,TRBJ1-1
ASSLMTVEKLF,TRBV7-9,TRBJ1-4
ATSRGREETQY,TRBV15,TRBJ2-5
ASSLRAGDDTQY,TRBV13,TRBJ2-3
ASSAGHTGELF,TRBV12-3/TRBV12-4,TRBJ2-2
ASSHPGSYEQY,TRBV5-1,TRBJ2-7
ASSGWAGSSGNTIY,TRBV28,TRBJ1-3
ASSAFGGIGYEQY,TRBV11-3,TRBJ2-7
ASSDEDRGASSYNSPLH,TRBV21-1,TRBJ1-6
ASSHGRNEAF,TRBV6-2/TRBV6-3,TRBJ1-1
ASSDSTDTQY,TRBV6-6,TRBJ2-3
ASSLKRGPNLWEQF,TRBV5-6,TRBJ2-1
ASSLGTLVSGNTIY,TRBV5-1,TRBJ1-3
ASSWFSGNTIY,TRBV12-3/TRBV12-4,TRBJ1-3
ASSYSDRGPGEQY,TRBV6-5,TRBJ2-7
ASSVDSGNTIY,TRBV18,TRBJ1-3
ASRATVIAGELF,TRBV2,TRBJ2-2
ASSLGRTPSSYNEQF,TRBV7-7,TRBJ2-1
ASSVGGGTDTQY,TRBV2,TRBJ2-3
ASSQGTTYNEQF,TRBV4-3,TRBJ2-1
ASRPMAGLYGYT,TRBV6-4,TRBJ1-2
ASSSRDIVYGYT,TRBV7-2,TRBJ1-2
ASSENRNTIY,TRBV5-5,TRBJ1-3
AISKDRASGNTIY,TRBV10-3,TRBJ1-3
ATKGGIIGNQPQH,TRBV10-2,TRBJ1-5
ASSYEPGTLAGGTDTQY,TRBV5-4,TRBJ2-3
ASSPTGGNNQPQH,TRBV2,TRBJ1-5
ASRFPPRGAGANVLT,TRBV5-1,TRBJ2-6
ASSPTGGLNEAF,TRBV18,TRBJ1-1
ASSYGQGIQPQH,TRBV6-2/TRBV6-3,TRBJ1-5
ASRTGQGQPQH,TRBV6-5,TRBJ1-5
ASSQESGRDTEAF,TRBV3-1/TRBV3-2,TRBJ1-1
ASSSSTFYEQY,TRBV11-2,TRBJ2-7
ASSVEGSGNTIY,TRBV9,TRBJ1-3
ASSPGTGKNEQF,TRBV6-5,TRBJ2-1
ASSLEVLVDEQY,TRBV7-9,TRBJ2-7
ASSRLASNPDTQY,TRBV6-5,TRBJ2-3
ASSPLKGAYEQY,TRBV18,TRBJ2-7
AISEGDGSIYGYT,TRBV10-3,TRBJ1-2
ASSLVTGSSYEQY,TRBV7-9,TRBJ2-7
SVEETGNTEAF,TRBV29-1,TRBJ1-1
ASSLWANYGYT,TRBV5-6,TRBJ1-2
ASSPGQGKTEAF,TRBV19,TRBJ1-1